The present TCR beta chain was sequenced within a study of blood T cell repertoires in COVID-19. Original data processing: For nucleated cells, counts were estimated from reference gene primer amplification. Sequencing was performed with immunoSEQ multiplex PCR; in TCRdb, only in-frame clones are kept and a portion is missing. V and J calls and clone size are given by that table; D and trimming were obtained from the DNA. This sample carries roughly 290,000 clones, over 80% of them seen once, and the ten largest clones take around 4.2%. Germline V CDR1 and CDR2: SGHNT, YYREEE (reference sequence). The CDR3 loop spans 15 amino acids. With V trimmed by 2 bases and J by 4 bases, 6 bases remained unmatched.

Sample: peripheral blood. The V call is TRBV5-4, the J call TRBJ2-3; TRBD2 matches 8 bases. The receptor comes from a woman aged 45 to 65 with active or convalescent COVID-19. The CDR3 here is CASSLAGVSSDTQYF. The CDR3 DNA is TGTGCCAGCAGCTTAGCGGGAGTGAGTTCAGATACGCAGTATTTT.